This TCR beta chain was found in a study of blood T cells in healthy people across ages. PCR was performed a second time for about 6 to 12 cycles using a sample-barcoded 5' primer and a J-beta primer mix. TCRdb reanalysed the 5' RACE reads using MiXCR and keeps one entry per CDR3 protein. The sample contains more than 650,000 distinct CDR3 sequences, roughly 50% of which appear only once. From germline, CDR1 is MDHEN and CDR2 SYDVKM. V was clipped by 2 bases and J by 8 bases, with 6 bases between them. The CDR3 length is 12 residues. The sequence was obtained from a man of 80 years or more in good health. The V gene is TRBV28, the J gene TRBJ1-4; D remains unclear. Source material: blood. The CDR3 DNA is TGTGCCAGCAGTTTAAGAGCGGAAAAACTGTTTTTT. Protein product: CASSLRAEKLFF.